Described below is a single TCR beta chain sequence and its context. Its antigen is unknown. It has no much larger one-base neighbor in the sample; base qualities were not kept. This sample was taken from a study of tumor-infiltrating lymphocytes in primary liver carcinoma (dated by TCRdb to 2015 to 2018). Notes on the research overall: Of the five patients (three men and two women, aged 30 to 69 years), four had hepatocellular carcinoma and one had combined HCC and intrahepatic cholangiocarcinoma. Tumors of the five patients were stage T1-T3 N0M0 with maximum diameters of roughly 4.2 to 10 cm. Each sample produced roughly 3.5 to 7.13 million productive TCRbeta reads, and read depth showed no significant difference between tissue types. TCRbeta repertoire sequencing, expression microarrays and whole-exome sequencing were combined in the study across five regions of each liver tumor, with adjacent normal tissue and blood also included. TCRbeta repertoire sequencing covered 35 specimens from 5 patients: around 25 tumor regions, 5 adjacent noncancerous liver tissues and 5 peripheral blood samples. The 25 or so tumor region samples were profiled with Agilent mRNA microarrays so that TCRbeta repertoire diversity could be related to the local molecular phenotype. Technical replicate repertoires showed high reproducibility, with mean shared-clone rates around 0.9 and correlation coefficients above 0.95.

Using a constant-region primer and ProtoScript II reverse transcriptase, TCRbeta-specific cDNA was reverse-transcribed from 500 to 650 ng total RNA. TCRbeta libraries were built with three nested multiplex PCR rounds, a slightly modified ARM-PCR procedure. Each of the first two PCR rounds ran for approximately 10 cycles and used multiplex TRBV1-TRBV30 forward primers together with a Cbeta reverse primer. Sample barcodes and Illumina adapters were added in a final 25-cycle PCR with Deep VentR polymerase. Before sequencing, amplicons of 200-500 bp were gel-purified using a QIAquick gel extraction kit. An Illumina HiSeq 2500 was used to sequence the TCRbeta amplicons, generating 250-bp paired-end reads. Per the authors' processing: To recover full CDR3 sequences, reads were quality-trimmed using Trimmomatic v0.33 and paired reads were then merged using FLASH v1.2.11. MiGEC v1.2.1b assigned V, D and J germline segments to the rearranged TCRbeta sequences. Clonotype statistics and Shannon-Wiener diversity indices were calculated with VDJtools v1.0.0. Except for diversity analysis, only each sample's 250 most abundant clonotypes were used in subsequent analyses to reduce sampling bias. TCRdb trimmed public reads at Q25 via fastp, called clones via MiXCR and kept in-frame beta chains. Each CDR3 protein gets just one entry, which takes the most common genes and DNA from the rows behind it. The V and J calls reflect TCRdb's pipeline rather than the authors' work. This sample lists some 38,000 distinct CDR3 sequences; around 74% were detected once. The ten largest account for under 20% of the sample.

The germline ends are 19 bases apart after V is trimmed by 8 bases and J by 2 bases. CDR1 and CDR2, looked up from the germline V gene (reference sequence), are SEHNR and FQNEAQ. The CDR3 runs 17 amino acids, cysteine and phenylalanine included. Here the CDR3 DNA is all that survives: 51 bases in frame from base 1. Study-wide conclusions, independent of this receptor: Repertoire overlap was found to be higher between tumor regions (mean around 35%) than between tumor-adjacent (roughly 17%) or tumor-blood (14%) pairs, consistent with antigen-driven expansion. Since the samples were bulk and unsorted, there was no way to compare CD4+ and CD8+ T cell repertoires. Only five patients were included in the study, and the authors note that the findings should be validated in a larger study. A significantly larger repertoire fraction was made up by the top 250 clones in tumors than in blood (p = 0.039). Because sequencing covered only the TCR beta chain and unpaired alpha chains were not captured, true repertoire diversity is likely underestimated. Only roughly 8-25% of top clones appeared in all five regions of a tumor, which suggests that tumor-infiltrating T cells are spatially heterogeneous.

Total RNA and DNA were co-extracted from around 20-30 mg of bulk tissue with the AllPrep DNA/RNA mini kit, without cell sorting. Four to six patients with histopathologically diagnosed primary liver carcinoma underwent surgical resection in China between November 2015 and 2016. Chronic HBV infection was present in the patients, and the patients were treatment-naive at sampling. Each tumor was sampled at five spatially separated regions: the tumor centre plus the superior, inferior, left-lateral and right-lateral poles. According to histology, viable tumor cells made up more than 85% of every tumor sample. Pieces of fresh tumor and adjacent tissue were cut in half, with one half kept in RNAlater at -80 degrees C and the other half sent for histology.

Sequencing was done on a sample of liver tumor tissue from sampling region 4. This specimen's cell subset or site label, interpreted: tumor region T4, right-lateral pole. The rearranged chain carries TRBV7-9 and TRBJ2-6, with the D gene not confidently named. The sequence was obtained from a middle-aged man with primary liver carcinoma and hepatitis B virus infection. For the CDR3, the sequence is CASCSPMRITGANVLTF. The bases read TGTGCCAGCTGCTCTCCGATGCGAATCACTGGGGCCAACGTCCTGACTTTC.